Listed below are T cell receptor beta chains from one sample, sequenced in a study of T cell changes during pregnancy in multiple sclerosis. The data were produced by immunoSEQ multiplex PCR, yet TCRdb's version contains in-frame clones alone and is incomplete. The sample lists some 70,000 clones; around 90% were seen once. Sequencing was performed on peripheral blood, taken after pregnancy. Receptors were obtained from a female donor in good health, enrolled as a control in a pregnancy study. Each CDR3 is given with its conserved first and last residue. The order of the fields is clone size, J gene, D gene, V gene, CDR3 protein, CDR3 DNA. D genes are given only for firm matches. The listing skips clone size in some rows; elsewhere it reads once, few, many or a size class.

clone size: .; J gene: TRBJ2-3; D gene: TRBD2; V gene: TRBV7-7; CDR3 protein: CASSPTSVPDTQYF; CDR3 DNA: TGTGCTAGCAGTCCGACTAGCGTCCCAGATACGCAGTATTTT
clone size: once; J gene: TRBJ2-1; D gene: TRBD2; V gene: TRBV6-5; CDR3 protein: CASSYASGNDEQFF; CDR3 DNA: TGTGCCAGCAGTTACGCTAGCGGGAATGATGAGCAGTTCTTC
clone size: .; J gene: TRBJ1-1; D gene: .; V gene: TRBV27; CDR3 protein: CASSFDQRGTEAFF; CDR3 DNA: TGTGCCAGCAGTTTCGACCAACGGGGCACTGAAGCTTTCTTT
clone size: once; J gene: TRBJ1-1; D gene: TRBD1; V gene: TRBV19; CDR3 protein: CASNADRASTEAFF; CDR3 DNA: TGTGCCAGTAACGCGGACAGGGCAAGCACTGAAGCTTTCTTT
clone size: once; J gene: TRBJ1-5; D gene: .; V gene: TRBV6-1; CDR3 protein: CASSEDWRLNQPQHF; CDR3 DNA: TGTGCCAGCAGTGAAGATTGGCGGCTGAATCAGCCCCAGCATTTT
clone size: .; J gene: TRBJ1-2; D gene: .; V gene: TRBV5-8; CDR3 protein: CASTLDTRDPSYGYTF; CDR3 DNA: TGTGCCAGCACCCTGGACACAAGGGATCCTTCTTATGGCTACACCTTC
clone size: .; J gene: TRBJ2-5; D gene: .; V gene: TRBV11-3; CDR3 protein: CASSLRVGEGVETQYF; CDR3 DNA: TGTGCCAGCAGCTTACGGGTGGGCGAAGGGGTAGAGACCCAGTACTTC
clone size: .; J gene: TRBJ1-2; D gene: .; V gene: TRBV5-1; CDR3 protein: CASSLEQAGYGYTF; CDR3 DNA: TGCGCCAGCAGCTTGGAACAAGCGGGCTATGGCTACACCTTC
clone size: .; J gene: TRBJ1-1; D gene: .; V gene: TRBV27; CDR3 protein: CASCPGMNTEAFF; CDR3 DNA: TGTGCCAGCTGTCCAGGGATGAACACTGAAGCTTTCTTT
clone size: .; J gene: TRBJ2-4; D gene: .; V gene: TRBV19; CDR3 protein: CASSIDSPTGRVGKNIQYF; CDR3 DNA: TGTGCCAGTAGTATAGATAGCCCAACAGGCCGAGTGGGAAAAAACATTCAGTACTTC
clone size: .; J gene: TRBJ2-1; D gene: TRBD2; V gene: TRBV18; CDR3 protein: CASSPLSGGYNEQFF; CDR3 DNA: TGTGCCAGCTCACCGCTTAGCGGGGGATACAATGAGCAGTTCTTC
clone size: .; J gene: TRBJ1-5; D gene: .; V gene: TRBV27; CDR3 protein: CASSRLTNRESNQPQHF; CDR3 DNA: TGTGCCAGCAGCCGACTTACGAACAGGGAGAGCAATCAGCCCCAGCATTTT
clone size: .; J gene: TRBJ2-5; D gene: TRBD1; V gene: TRBV18; CDR3 protein: CASSPETGAQETQYF; CDR3 DNA: TGTGCCAGCTCACCTGAAACAGGGGCCCAAGAGACCCAGTACTTC
clone size: .; J gene: TRBJ2-7; D gene: TRBD2; V gene: TRBV9; CDR3 protein: CASSARLAGGEQYF; CDR3 DNA: TGTGCCAGCAGCGCCCGACTAGCGGGAGGCGAGCAGTACTTC
clone size: .; J gene: TRBJ1-1; D gene: .; V gene: TRBV7-2; CDR3 protein: CASSSQGNTEAFF; CDR3 DNA: TGTGCCAGCAGCTCTCAGGGGAACACTGAAGCTTTCTTT
clone size: .; J gene: TRBJ1-1; D gene: .; V gene: TRBV6-1; CDR3 protein: CASSARVANTEAFF; CDR3 DNA: TGTGCCAGCAGTGCCAGGGTGGCGAACACTGAAGCTTTCTTT
clone size: .; J gene: TRBJ2-1; D gene: TRBD2; V gene: TRBV9; CDR3 protein: CASSVLAGIYNEQFF; CDR3 DNA: TGTGCCAGCAGCGTACTAGCGGGAATTTACAATGAGCAGTTCTTC
clone size: .; J gene: TRBJ2-7; D gene: .; V gene: TRBV5-1; CDR3 protein: CASSRGGGAYEQYF; CDR3 DNA: TGCGCCAGCAGCCGGGGTGGTGGGGCCTACGAGCAGTACTTC
clone size: .; J gene: TRBJ2-6; D gene: TRBD2; V gene: TRBV10-1; CDR3 protein: CASTRSGSLGGANVLTF; CDR3 DNA: TGCGCCAGCACGAGAAGCGGGAGCTTGGGAGGGGCCAACGTCCTGACTTTC
clone size: .; J gene: TRBJ1-4; D gene: .; V gene: TRBV30; CDR3 protein: CAWTPEVGVEKLFF; CDR3 DNA: TGTGCCTGGACCCCGGAGGTCGGTGTTGAAAAACTGTTTTTT
clone size: .; J gene: TRBJ2-1; D gene: TRBD2; V gene: TRBV7-2; CDR3 protein: CASSLVAGVGNEQFF; CDR3 DNA: TGTGCCAGCAGCTTAGTCGCGGGGGTGGGAAATGAGCAGTTCTTC
clone size: .; J gene: TRBJ1-5; D gene: .; V gene: TRBV7-9; CDR3 protein: CASSLTGHNQPQHF; CDR3 DNA: TGTGCCAGCAGCTTAACAGGCCACAATCAGCCCCAGCATTTT
clone size: .; J gene: TRBJ1-4; D gene: .; V gene: TRBV6-5; CDR3 protein: CASSLTLHNEKLFF; CDR3 DNA: TGTGCCAGCAGTTTGACACTGCATAATGAAAAACTGTTTTTT
clone size: .; J gene: TRBJ2-3; D gene: .; V gene: TRBV15; CDR3 protein: CATLPSTDTQYF; CDR3 DNA: TGTGCCACCCTACCGAGCACAGATACGCAGTATTTT
clone size: once; J gene: TRBJ1-3; D gene: .; V gene: TRBV14; CDR3 protein: CASSQVLGNTIYF; CDR3 DNA: TGTGCCAGCAGCCAAGTACTCGGAAACACCATATATTTT
clone size: .; J gene: TRBJ1-2; D gene: TRBD1; V gene: TRBV6-6; CDR3 protein: CASSYEAGGRSGYTF; CDR3 DNA: TGTGCCAGCAGTTACGAAGCAGGGGGCAGGAGTGGCTACACCTTC
clone size: .; J gene: TRBJ2-7; D gene: TRBD1; V gene: TRBV7-2; CDR3 protein: CASSSGQPREQYF; CDR3 DNA: TGTGCCAGCAGCTCGGGACAGCCTAGGGAGCAGTACTTC
clone size: .; J gene: TRBJ1-1; D gene: .; V gene: TRBV30; CDR3 protein: CAWSVALRDTEAFF; CDR3 DNA: TGTGCCTGGAGTGTAGCCCTGAGGGACACTGAAGCTTTCTTT
clone size: .; J gene: TRBJ1-2; D gene: .; V gene: TRBV19; CDR3 protein: CASSIRGGDGYTF; CDR3 DNA: TGTGCCAGTAGTATTCGGGGCGGGGATGGCTACACCTTC
clone size: .; J gene: TRBJ1-5; D gene: TRBD1; V gene: TRBV6-1; CDR3 protein: CASSEGGQGTGPQHF; CDR3 DNA: TGTGCCAGCAGTGAAGGAGGACAGGGTACCGGGCCCCAGCATTTT
clone size: .; J gene: TRBJ1-2; D gene: TRBD1; V gene: TRBV29-1; CDR3 protein: CSVLLPGGGGYTF; CDR3 DNA: TGCAGCGTTCTACTGCCAGGGGGTGGTGGCTACACCTTC